These 27 T cell receptor beta chains came from one sample sequenced in a study of blood T cell repertoires in COVID-19. Method: immunoSEQ multiplex PCR; TCRdb's copy keeps in-frame clones and lacks some. The sample comprises roughly 32,000 clones, 80% to 90% of which are singletons, and over 11% rests with the top ten. Sequenced: peripheral blood. These receptors all stem from a man aged 55-75 years with active COVID-19.

The chain has TRBV19 and TRBJ2-3; no reliable D call. This CDR3 has 15 amino acids. Per the germline V gene, CDR1 is LNHDA and CDR2 is SQIVND (reference sequence). With 3 bases removed from V and 0 bases from J, the gap between germline ends came to 10 bases. CDR3 DNA: TGTGCCAGTAGTATCGGGTCTGTTAGCACAGATACGCAGTATTTT. It codes for CASSIGSVSTDTQYF.

V usage is TRBV7-6 and J usage is TRBJ2-2, with 11 bases fitting TRBD2. Looked up from germline, CDR1 is SGHVS and CDR2 is FNYEAQ. V gave up 4 bases and J gave up 4 bases; unmatched junction bases: 2. This CDR3 contains 15 residues. The CDR3 reads CASSSTSGGTGELFF. The DNA of the CDR3 is TGTGCCAGCAGCTCTACTAGCGGGGGCACCGGGGAGCTGTTTTTT.

V gene TRBV5-1 combines with J gene TRBJ2-6; 9 nucleotides match TRBD1. The CDR3 runs 17 residues. J gave up 0 bases and V 4 bases, and 5 bases lay outside the gene matches. Germline V CDR1 and CDR2: SGHRS, YFSETQ. The CDR3 protein is CASSAGQGSSGANVLTF. The CDR3 DNA sequence: TGCGCCAGCAGCGCGGGACAGGGCTCCTCTGGGGCCAACGTCCTGACTTTC.

This clone appeared once. The V gene is TRBV7-9, the J gene TRBJ2-3; 8 bases map to TRBD1. The germline CDR1 and CDR2 sequences are SEHNR and FQNEAQ (reference sequence). This CDR3 has 15 amino acids. The V gene end was trimmed by 1 base and the J gene end by 4 bases; junction bases not matched to a gene: 4. The CDR3 sequence: CASSLVPDRADTQYF. The CDR3 nucleotides are TGTGCCAGCAGCTTAGTTCCGGACAGGGCAGATACGCAGTATTTT.

The V gene is TRBV15, the J gene TRBJ1-4; D remains ambiguous. Trimming removed 0 bases from V and 3 bases from J, with 8 bases in between. The germline gives CDR1 LNHNV, CDR2 YYDKDF (reference sequence). CDR3 length: 15 amino acids. The CDR3 coding sequence is TGTGCCACCAGCAGAGATGGCGGATCTAATGAAAAACTGTTTTTT. Its translation: CATSRDGGSNEKLFF.

The chain uses TRBV27 and TRBJ2-3; 7 nucleotides agree with TRBD1. This CDR3 has 15 residues. Germline trimming cut 1 base from V and 1 base from J; bases unmatched to any gene: 2. Germline V lookup: CDR1 MNHEY, CDR2 SMNVEV (reference sequence). CDR3 in DNA: TGTGCCAGCAGTTTATGGCAGGGGGGCACAGATACGCAGTATTTT. It encodes CASSLWQGGTDTQYF.

The V call is TRBV7-9, the J call TRBJ2-7; D is perhaps TRBD1 (5 bases). Germline assignment: CDR1 SEHNR and CDR2 FQNEAQ (reference sequence). The V end lost 2 bases, the J end lost 9 bases, and 20 bases lay between the germline ends. The CDR3 length is 15 residues. CDR3 in amino acids: CASSLRDSLSLRQYF. The CDR3 DNA reads TGTGCCAGCAGCTTACGTGACAGCCTCTCCCTACGGCAGTACTTC.

V is TRBV4-1 and J is TRBJ2-4; D is uncertain. Trimming cost V 8 bases and J 0 bases, with 23 bases left between them. The CDR3 contains 18 residues. The germline V gene encodes CDR1 MGHRA and CDR2 YSYEKL. This CDR3 is CASSTASRRSLAKNIQYF. The CDR3 nucleotides read TGCGCCAGCTCGACCGCCTCGAGGCGATCCTTAGCCAAAAACATTCAGTACTTC.

A single count supports this clone. The chain uses TRBV21-1 and TRBJ2-1; the table assigns TRBD1, which was not confirmed against the DNA. TRBV21-1 is shown as a pseudogene. This CDR3 has 15 residues. CDR3 sequence (DNA): TGTGCCAGCAGCCGCCCGGGACAGTTCCACAATGAGCAGTTCTTC. As protein: CASSRPGQFHNEQFF.

V and J are TRBV19 and TRBJ2-4; D ambiguous. Germline-derived CDR1 and CDR2 are LNHDA and SQIVND (reference sequence). V dropped 5 bases and J dropped 0 bases, with 11 bases sitting between them. This CDR3 has 15 residues. The CDR3 spells CASSLTRLAKNIQYF. In nucleotides, the CDR3 is TGTGCCAGTAGTTTGACCAGGTTAGCCAAAAACATTCAGTACTTC. The whole variable domain, remainder taken from reference TRBV19 and TRBJ2-4, is DGGITQSPKYLFRKEGQNVTLSCEQNLNHDAMYWYRQDPGQGLRLIYYSQIVNDFQKGDIAEGYSVSREKKESFPLTVTSAQKNPTAFYLCASSLTRLAKNIQYFGAGTRLSVL.

This chain links TRBV7-2 with TRBJ1-1; TRBD1 is a possible D gene (6 bases). The CDR3 contains 14 residues. V was pared by 6 bases and J by 1 base, with 12 bases between. Germline V gene data show CDR1 as SGHTA and CDR2 as FQGNSA. The CDR3 DNA reads as TGTGCCAGCAGTACGGACAGATGGAACACTGAAGCTTTCTTT. It encodes CASSTDRWNTEAFF.

The chain is built from TRBV5-1 and TRBJ2-3; TRBD2 matches 13 bases. The junction had 9 bases not matched to a gene; V was cut back by 4 bases and J by 4 bases. The CDR3 contains 17 residues. Germline V lookup: CDR1 SGHRS, CDR2 YFSETQ. CDR3 sequence reads: CASSLGLAGARSDTQYF. The CDR3 nucleotides read TGCGCCAGCAGCCTTGGACTAGCGGGGGCCAGGTCAGATACGCAGTATTTT.

The chain couples TRBV25-1 to TRBJ2-7; D is perhaps TRBD2 (6 bases). Trimming cost V 4 bases and J 7 bases, with 23 bases left between them. The CDR3 runs 16 residues. Germline V CDR1 and CDR2: MGHDK, SYGVNS. CDR3 sequence (DNA): TGTGCCAGCAGTGGTGCCCCCGGCGGAGGGGTATGGGAGCAGTACTTC. The encoded protein is CASSGAPGGGVWEQYF.

This clone was seen a few times. The CDR3 nucleotides are TGTGCCAGCAGCTTAGGTCAGAACTACGAGCAGTACTTC. Protein: CASSLGQNYEQYF. J is TRBJ2-7 and V is TRBV11-3; D gene uncertain. CDR1 SGHNT and CDR2 YENEEA come from the germline V gene. The CDR3 is made up of 13 amino acids. V dropped 1 base and J dropped 3 bases, with 7 bases sitting between them.

This clone was observed once. CDR3 sequence reads: CASSQTVSSYEQYF. For the CDR3, the DNA is TGTGCCAGTTCCCAGACAGTGAGCTCCTACGAGCAGTACTTC. V is TRBV19 and J is TRBJ2-7, with TRBD1 as a possible D gene (5 bases). Trimming left V 8 bases short and J 0 bases short, with 14 bases between. The CDR3 is 14 residues long. Germline lookup yields CDR1 LNHDA and CDR2 SQIVND (reference sequence).

This clone has only a few counts. This chain uses TRBV30 with TRBJ1-5; D may be TRBD1 (5 bases). V dropped 0 bases and J dropped 0 bases, with 9 bases sitting between them. CDR3 length: 15 residues. Looked up from germline, CDR1 is GTSNPN and CDR2 is SVGIG (reference sequence). CDR3 sequence (DNA): TGTGCCTGGAGTGTCCGGGGGTATAGCAATCAGCCCCAGCATTTT. It is translated as CAWSVRGYSNQPQHF.

The chain recombines TRBV2 with TRBJ2-3; 11 positions agree with TRBD2. The CDR3 spans 14 residues. Germline values: CDR1 SNHLY, CDR2 FYNNEI. V lost 6 bases, J lost 4 bases, and 3 bases stayed unmatched. This CDR3 reads CASRLAGGSDTQYF. The CDR3 bases are TGTGCCAGCAGGCTAGCGGGAGGTTCAGATACGCAGTATTTT.

This clone came up once. The genes are TRBV6-6 and TRBJ2-1; D gene uncertain. With 3 bases removed from V and 5 bases from J, the gap between germline ends came to 11 bases. The length of the CDR3 is 14 residues. Germline loops: CDR1 MNHNY, CDR2 SVGAGI (reference sequence). This chain's CDR3 is CASSYDQLNNEQFF. As DNA, the CDR3 is TGTGCCAGCAGTTATGATCAACTTAACAATGAGCAGTTCTTC.

The chain recombines TRBV30 with TRBJ1-5; weak D call: TRBD1 (6 bases). The CDR3 has 14 amino acids. The V end lost 2 bases, the J end lost 5 bases, and 13 bases lay between the germline ends. The germline gives CDR1 GTSNPN, CDR2 SVGIG (reference sequence). CDR3 loop: CAWSITGTDQPQHF. In nucleotides, the CDR3 is TGTGCCTGGAGTATTACAGGGACCGATCAGCCCCAGCATTTT.

This clone came up once. Relative to the germline gene, one junction end is altered; a read error may explain this. For the CDR3, the DNA is TGCGCCCGCAGCCCGGGGGGGGGCCGTGATGGCTACACCTTC. It codes for CARSPGGGRDGYTF. J is TRBJ1-2 and V is TRBV5-1; maybe TRBD1 (6 bases). Germline CDR1 reads SGHRS; CDR2 reads YFSETQ. The CDR3 has 14 amino acids.

The chain has TRBV12-3 or TRBV12-4 and TRBJ1-5; the D gene is possibly TRBD1 (5 bases). The CDR3 loop spans 13 amino acids. Trimming removed 3 bases from V and 7 bases from J, with 10 bases in between. CDR3 bases: TGTGCCAGCAGTTTGGGGGGGGGACAGCCCCAGCATTTT. Its protein is CASSLGGGQPQHF.

The V gene is TRBV6-5, the J gene TRBJ1-3, with D tentatively TRBD1 (6 bases). This CDR3 is 15 amino acids long. Germline V lookup: CDR1 MNHEY, CDR2 SVGAGI. V was trimmed by 5 bases and J by 0 bases, leaving 11 bases between them. The CDR3 loop reads CASSRTALSGNTIYF. For the CDR3, the DNA is TGTGCCAGCAGTCGGACAGCTCTCTCTGGAAACACCATATATTTT.

V gene TRBV6-5 combines with J gene TRBJ1-1; no reliable D call. CDR1 and CDR2 (germline): MNHEY, SVGAGI. Between the trimmed V and J ends, which lost 0 bases and 10 bases, there was a span of 12 bases. This CDR3 region has 13 residues. CDR3 sequence reads: CASSYSGGGRAFF. DNA of the CDR3: TGTGCCAGCAGTTACTCGGGAGGAGGGCGAGCTTTCTTT.

This clone was seen just once. The chain couples TRBV5-4 to TRBJ2-2; 7 nucleotides line up with TRBD1. The CDR3 has 16 amino acids. CDR1 SGHNT and CDR2 YYREEE come from the germline V gene (reference sequence). Germline trimming cut 7 bases from V and 5 bases from J; bases unmatched to any gene: 14. In nucleotides, the CDR3 is TGTGCCAGCGGATCGGACAGGCCTGTGGAGACCGGGGAGCTGTTTTTT. Its protein is CASGSDRPVETGELFF.

The CDR3 sequence: CASSYSMGLAYGYTF. DNA for the CDR3: TGTGCCAGCAGTTACTCAATGGGACTGGCCTATGGCTACACCTTC. This chain joins TRBV6-6 and TRBJ1-2; D might be TRBD1 (5 bases). Germline values: CDR1 MNHNY, CDR2 SVGAGI (reference sequence). The length of the CDR3 is 15 residues. The V gene lost 0 bases and the J gene lost 4 bases, with 12 bases spanning the gap.

This clone was found once. This chain links TRBV5-8 with TRBJ2-1, with D possibly matching TRBD1 (5 bases). The CDR3 extends over 13 amino acids. With 2 bases removed from V and 8 bases from J, the gap between germline ends came to 11 bases. Germline assignment: CDR1 SGHTS and CDR2 YDEGEE. The CDR3 region has the DNA TGTGCCAGCAGCTTCGACAGTAGCTATGAGCAGTTCTTC. Translating gives CASSFDSSYEQFF.

This chain connects TRBV15 to TRBJ1-1; tentatively, D is TRBD1 (6 bases). Germline assignment: CDR1 LNHNV and CDR2 YYDKDF (reference sequence). Trimming took 2 bases from V and 5 from J, leaving 9 bases between them. The CDR3 covers 13 residues. In nucleotides, the CDR3 is TGTGCCACCAGCAGAAGCAGGGGAACTGAAGCTTTCTTT. It yields the protein CATSRSRGTEAFF.